In its sample, the clone carrying this TCR beta chain was seen once. The entry originates in a study of blood T cell repertoires in COVID-19. About the study: Samples of COVID-19 (acute and convalescent) were obtained from the United States, Italy and Spain.

In the source study's methods: Amplifying reference gene primers gave estimates of nucleated cell counts. Some clones are missing from TCRdb's copy, which holds only in-frame ones; the method was immunoSEQ multiplex PCR. V and J calls plus clone size are reproduced from that table; the DNA served to infer D and trimming. The sample has around 76,000 clones; around 76% are singletons. The CDR3 sequence is 15 residues long. Losses at the gene ends were 4 bases for V and 4 bases for J; bases not matched to a gene: 7. Per the germline V gene, CDR1 is SGHRS and CDR2 is YFSETQ. This sequence was found in an elderly woman with active or convalescent COVID-19. The V and J genes are TRBV5-1 and TRBJ2-5; 10 bases map to TRBD1. Specimen: peripheral blood. CDR3: CASSLRTGGLETQYF. The CDR3 nucleotides are TGCGCCAGCAGCCTCAGGACAGGGGGTCTAGAGACCCAGTACTTC.